This entry concerns a single T cell receptor (beta chain). Its antigen is not known. The data belong to a study of T cells in Graves' hyperthyroidism and ophthalmopathy. General study points: A model of 13 V-J pairs discriminated ophthalmopathy from stable hyperthyroidism. In blood, most of the thyroid clonotypes expanded above 0.001 were also present.

Stable Graves' hyperthyroidism denoted no ophthalmopathy progression over 18 months. PBMCs stemmed from approximately 10 ml fresh peripheral blood. Authors of the study amplified TCR beta CDR3 regions from RNA transcripts. A set of HTBI primers served as the primers for a first-round RT-PCR of the TCR CDR3. TCRdb re-analysed the multiplex PCR reads in MiXCR, keeping a single row per CDR3 protein. The table shows about 400,000 distinct CDR3 sequences, with about 15% occurring only once. This TCR came from a woman younger than 45 with Graves' hyperthyroidism. Sequencing was performed on blood.

The CDR3 coding sequence is TGTGCCAGTAGGAACGGACAGGGGGATCAGCCCCAGCATTTT. Residues: CASRNGQGDQPQHF. The genes are TRBV19 and TRBJ1-5, with 10 nucleotides matching TRBD1. CDR3 length equals 14 residues. The germline V gene has CDR1 LNHDA and CDR2 SQIVND (reference sequence). After removal of 6 bases from V and 5 bases from J, the junction contained 4 bases not matched to a gene.